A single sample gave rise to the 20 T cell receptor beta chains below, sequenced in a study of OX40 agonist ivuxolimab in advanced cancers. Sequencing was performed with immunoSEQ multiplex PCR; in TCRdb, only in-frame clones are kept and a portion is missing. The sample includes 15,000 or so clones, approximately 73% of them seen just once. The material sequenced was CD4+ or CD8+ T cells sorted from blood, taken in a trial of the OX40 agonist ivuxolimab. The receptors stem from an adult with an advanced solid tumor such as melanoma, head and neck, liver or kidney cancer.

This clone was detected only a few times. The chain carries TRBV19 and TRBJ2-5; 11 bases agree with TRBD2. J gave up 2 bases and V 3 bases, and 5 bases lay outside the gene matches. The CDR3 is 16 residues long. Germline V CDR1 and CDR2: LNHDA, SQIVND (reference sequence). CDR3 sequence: CASSMSGTSGQETQYF. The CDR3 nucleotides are TGTGCCAGTAGTATGAGCGGGACTAGCGGACAAGAGACCCAGTACTTC.

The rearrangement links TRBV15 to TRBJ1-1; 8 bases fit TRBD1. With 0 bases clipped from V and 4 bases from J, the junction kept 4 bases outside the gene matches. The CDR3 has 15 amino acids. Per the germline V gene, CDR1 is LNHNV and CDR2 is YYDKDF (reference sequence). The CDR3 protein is CATSRDQGAGTEAFF. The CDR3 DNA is TGTGCCACCAGCAGAGATCAGGGGGCGGGCACTGAAGCTTTCTTT.

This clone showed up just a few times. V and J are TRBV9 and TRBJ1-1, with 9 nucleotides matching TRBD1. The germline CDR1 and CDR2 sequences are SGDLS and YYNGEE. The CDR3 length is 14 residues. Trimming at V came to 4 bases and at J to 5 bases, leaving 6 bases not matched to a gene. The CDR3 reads CASSKQGAGTEAFF. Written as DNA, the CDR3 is TGTGCCAGCAGCAAACAGGGGGCAGGTACTGAAGCTTTCTTT.

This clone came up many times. This chain's CDR3 is CASSLVFRNTEAFF. In DNA form, the CDR3 reads TGTGCCAGCAGCTTAGTTTTCCGGAACACTGAAGCTTTCTTT. This chain connects TRBV11-1 to TRBJ1-1; D call uncertain. The V and J ends lost 1 base and 1 base respectively, with 7 bases between them. The length of the CDR3 is 14 residues. CDR1 is SGHAT, CDR2 FQDESV, per germline (reference sequence).

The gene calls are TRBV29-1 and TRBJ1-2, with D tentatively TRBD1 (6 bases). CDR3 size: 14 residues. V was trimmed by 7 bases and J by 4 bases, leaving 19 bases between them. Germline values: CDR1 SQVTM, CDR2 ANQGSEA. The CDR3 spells CSAIRGGPSYGYTF. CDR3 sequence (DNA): TGCAGCGCTATACGAGGGGGTCCGTCCTATGGCTACACCTTC.

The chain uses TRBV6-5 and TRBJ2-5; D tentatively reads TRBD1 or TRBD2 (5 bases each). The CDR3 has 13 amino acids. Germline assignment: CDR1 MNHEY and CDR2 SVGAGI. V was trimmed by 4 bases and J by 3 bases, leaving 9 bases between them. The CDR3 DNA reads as TGTGCCAGCAGTTTCCTGGGGGAAGAGACCCAGTACTTC. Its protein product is CASSFLGEETQYF.

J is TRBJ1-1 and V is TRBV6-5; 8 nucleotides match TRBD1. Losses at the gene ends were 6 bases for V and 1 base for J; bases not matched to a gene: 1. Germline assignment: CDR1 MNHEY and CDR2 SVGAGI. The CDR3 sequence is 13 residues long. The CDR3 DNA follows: TGTGCCAGCAGGGACAGGGAGAACACTGAAGCTTTCTTT. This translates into CASRDRENTEAFF.

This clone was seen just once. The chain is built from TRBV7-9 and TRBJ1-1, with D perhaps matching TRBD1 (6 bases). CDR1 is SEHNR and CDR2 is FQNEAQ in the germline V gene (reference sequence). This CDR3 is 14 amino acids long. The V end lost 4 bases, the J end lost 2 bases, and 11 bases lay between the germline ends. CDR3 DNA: TGTGCCAGCAGCTCAGGGGATCCTAACACTGAAGCTTTCTTT. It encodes CASSSGDPNTEAFF.

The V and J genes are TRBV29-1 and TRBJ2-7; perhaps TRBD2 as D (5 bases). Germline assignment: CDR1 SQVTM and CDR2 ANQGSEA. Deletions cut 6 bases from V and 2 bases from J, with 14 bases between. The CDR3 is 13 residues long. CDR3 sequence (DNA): TGCAGCGTCGCGGACTCGGGGACCTACGAGCAGTACTTC. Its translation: CSVADSGTYEQYF.

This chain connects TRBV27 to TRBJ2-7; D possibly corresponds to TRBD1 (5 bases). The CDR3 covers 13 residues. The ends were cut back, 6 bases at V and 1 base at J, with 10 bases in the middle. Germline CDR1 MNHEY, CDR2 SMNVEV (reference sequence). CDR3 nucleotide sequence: TGTGCCAGCAGCTCGGCAGGGTCCTACGAGCAGTACTTC. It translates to CASSSAGSYEQYF.

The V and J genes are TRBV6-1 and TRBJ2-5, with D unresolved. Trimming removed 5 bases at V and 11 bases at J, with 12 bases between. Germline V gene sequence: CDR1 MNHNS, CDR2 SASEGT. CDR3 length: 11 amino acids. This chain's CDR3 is CASSYRQVQYF. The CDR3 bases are TGTGCCAGCAGTTACCGGCAGGTGCAGTACTTC.

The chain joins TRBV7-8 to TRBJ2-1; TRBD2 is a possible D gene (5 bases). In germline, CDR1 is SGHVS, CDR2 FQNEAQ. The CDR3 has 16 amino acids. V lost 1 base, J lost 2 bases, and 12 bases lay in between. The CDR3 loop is CASSLVLGGPYNEQFF. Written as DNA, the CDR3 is TGTGCCAGCAGCTTAGTTTTAGGAGGCCCCTACAATGAGCAGTTCTTC.

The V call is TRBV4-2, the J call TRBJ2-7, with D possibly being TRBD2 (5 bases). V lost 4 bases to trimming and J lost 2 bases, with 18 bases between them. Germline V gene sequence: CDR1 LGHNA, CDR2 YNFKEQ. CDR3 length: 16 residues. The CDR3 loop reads CASSLEASLPTYEQYF. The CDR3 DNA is TGTGCCAGCAGCCTGGAGGCTAGTTTGCCCACCTACGAGCAGTACTTC.

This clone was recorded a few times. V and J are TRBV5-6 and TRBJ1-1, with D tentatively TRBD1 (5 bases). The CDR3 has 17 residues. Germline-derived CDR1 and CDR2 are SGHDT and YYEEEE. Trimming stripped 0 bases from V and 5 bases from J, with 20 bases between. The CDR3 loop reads CASSLASGYSLGTEAFF. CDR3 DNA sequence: TGTGCCAGCAGCTTGGCCTCAGGGTATAGTTTGGGAACTGAAGCTTTCTTT.

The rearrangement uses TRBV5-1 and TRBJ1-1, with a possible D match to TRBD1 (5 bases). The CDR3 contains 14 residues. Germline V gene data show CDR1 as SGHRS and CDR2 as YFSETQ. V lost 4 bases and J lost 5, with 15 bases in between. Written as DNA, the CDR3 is TGCGCCAGCAGCCTCAGGGTTGAGCGGACTGAAGCTTTCTTT. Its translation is CASSLRVERTEAFF.

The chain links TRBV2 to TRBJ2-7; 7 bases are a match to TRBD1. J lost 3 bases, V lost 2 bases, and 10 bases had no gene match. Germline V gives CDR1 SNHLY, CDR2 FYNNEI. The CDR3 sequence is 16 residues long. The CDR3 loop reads CASSEPMDRTIYEQYF. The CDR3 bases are TGTGCCAGCAGTGAACCCATGGACAGGACCATCTACGAGCAGTACTTC.

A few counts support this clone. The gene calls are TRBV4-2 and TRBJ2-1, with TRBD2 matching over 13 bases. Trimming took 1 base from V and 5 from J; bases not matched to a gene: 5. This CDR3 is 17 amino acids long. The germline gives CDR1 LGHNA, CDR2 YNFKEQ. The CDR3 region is CASSQVLAGGPNNEQFF. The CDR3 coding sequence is TGTGCCAGCAGCCAAGTACTAGCGGGAGGGCCAAACAATGAGCAGTTCTTC.

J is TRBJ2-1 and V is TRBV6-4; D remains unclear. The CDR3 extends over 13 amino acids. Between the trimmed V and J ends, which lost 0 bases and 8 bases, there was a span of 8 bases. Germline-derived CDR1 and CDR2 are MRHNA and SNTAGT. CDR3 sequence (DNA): TGTGCCAGCAGTGACTCCCCAGCCGATGAGCAGTTCTTC. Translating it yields CASSDSPADEQFF.

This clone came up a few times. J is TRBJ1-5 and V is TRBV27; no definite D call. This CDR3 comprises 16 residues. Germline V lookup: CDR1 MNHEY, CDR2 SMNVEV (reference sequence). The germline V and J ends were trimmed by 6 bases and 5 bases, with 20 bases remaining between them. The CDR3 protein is CASSQLAQSDHQPQHF. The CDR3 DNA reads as TGTGCCAGCAGCCAGTTAGCACAGAGCGATCATCAGCCCCAGCATTTT.

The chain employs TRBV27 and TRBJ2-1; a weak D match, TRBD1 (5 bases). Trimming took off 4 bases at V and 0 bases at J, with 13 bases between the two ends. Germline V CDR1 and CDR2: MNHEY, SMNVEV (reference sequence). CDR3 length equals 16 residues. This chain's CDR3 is CASSSPGRASYNEQFF. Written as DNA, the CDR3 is TGTGCCAGCAGTTCCCCCGGCAGGGCCTCCTACAATGAGCAGTTCTTC.